This TCR beta chain originates from a study of blood T cell repertoires in COVID-19. Profiled with immunoSEQ multiplex PCR; TCRdb holds only in-frame clones, not every one. Of over 150,000 clones listed, more than 80% were seen once; the top ten hold roughly 6.2%. Participant-reported clinical history was the basis for cohort assignment. Two negative PCRs, clearance, or symptom resolution characterized the recovered Cohort 3 donors. With 0 bases removed from V and 2 bases from J, the gap between germline ends came to 8 bases. This CDR3 contains 15 residues. Germline CDR1 and CDR2: SGDLS and YYNGEE. This clonotype originated in a man between 40 and 49 years old who had recovered from COVID-19. V gene TRBV9 combines with J gene TRBJ1-4; D call uncertain. Sequenced sample: PBMCs or T cells enriched from blood (not recorded which). The CDR3 nucleotides read TGTGCCAGCAGCGTAGGGCCGGGTACTAATGAAAAACTGTTTTTT. It specifies CASSVGPGTNEKLFF.